This T cell receptor (beta chain) was captured by sequencing in a study of blood T cell repertoires in COVID-19. At the level of the study: COVID-19 samples collected from the United States, Italy and Spain covered acute and convalescent phases. T cells, B-cell-depleted T cells, or PBMCs supplied cDNA or gDNA.

Per the authors' pipeline: The authors estimated nucleated cell counts from reference gene primer amplification. Produced via immunoSEQ multiplex PCR; TCRdb's table is partial and in-frame only. The V and J calls and clone size are taken from that table; D and trimming were inferred from the DNA. Counted here are over 120,000 clones, over 70% occurring once; the ten biggest clones make up about 37%. J was trimmed by 6 bases and V by 8 bases; bases with no gene match: 12. The CDR3 has 15 amino acids. Germline CDR1 is SEHNR and CDR2 is FQNEAQ (reference sequence). The clonotype comes from a man aged 45 to 65 who had recovered from COVID-19. The J gene is TRBJ1-2, the V gene TRBV7-9; 10 nucleotides match TRBD1. Material for sequencing was peripheral blood. CDR3 region: CASLEGDRGNDGYTF. CDR3 nucleotides: TGTGCCAGCTTGGAAGGGGACAGGGGAAATGATGGCTACACCTTC. The full variable domain, its missing parts supplied by reference TRBV7-9 and TRBJ1-2, is DTGVSQNPRHKITKRGQNVTFRCDPISEHNRLYWYRQTLGQGPEFLTYFQNEAQLEKSRLLSDRFSAERPKGSFSTLEIQRTEQGDSAMYLCASLEGDRGNDGYTFGSGTRLTVV.